A single T cell receptor (beta chain) is shown here with its context. The antigen is unknown. Documented treatment: approximately 9-day PBMC culture with coronavirus spike peptide pools or control peptides (ViraFEST assay). ViraFEST expanded antigen-specific T cells with peptide pools, then sequenced TCRs. In germline, CDR1 is DFQATT, CDR2 SNEGSKA (reference sequence). The CDR3 totals 18 residues. Unmatched junction bases numbered 14, after V lost 0 bases and J lost 1 base. These data originate in a study of vaccination and CD4 T cells after COVID-19. Study information: Collection of post-COVID samples occurred a median around 94 days after diagnosis, spanning a range of 35 to 161. From HCoV-229E, HCoV-OC43, HCoV-NL63 and SARS-CoV-2, overlapping spike peptides were used to stimulate the cells.

The Oncomine TCR Beta short-read assay sequenced DNA from cultured CD4+ T cells. TCRdb called the PCR reads again in MiXCR, with one record for every CDR3 protein. Among under 15,000 distinct CDR3 sequences listed, over 35% were seen once. The sequence was obtained from a human donor who had recovered from COVID-19. This specimen was CD4+ T cells from blood, cultured in vitro, taken after SARS-CoV-2 vaccination. The chain is built from TRBV20-1 and TRBJ1-2; 7 bases line up with TRBD1. CDR3 sequence reads: CSARDKTGTANFNYGYTF. DNA for the CDR3: TGCAGTGCTAGAGATAAAACCGGGACAGCTAACTTTAACTATGGCTACACCTTC.